This TCR beta chain was sequenced for a study of blood T cell repertoires in COVID-19 (dated by TCRdb to about 2020). With respect to the entire study: Samples from collaborators originated in the United States, Italy and Spain and spanned both the acute and convalescent phases of COVID-19. The repertoires were made available in a free public database intended to serve as a resource for research on the immune response to SARS-CoV-2. Where available, HLA class I and class II types were obtained from metadata supplied by the sample provider rather than from assay-based typing. The material from the prospective study consisted of cDNA or gDNA derived from T cells, B-cell-depleted T cells, or PBMCs. Samples were obtained from the ongoing ImmuneRACE study (first 160 participants) and from about 1,300 subjects provided by 6 global collaborators. A de-identified subject ID, COVID-19 status, age in years and sex were almost always included in the sample metadata. The dataset comprised deeply sampled blood TCRbeta repertoires from subjects exposed to, actively infected with, or recovered from COVID-19.

On the study overall, not on this receptor specifically: How much clinical and demographic metadata was included differed by source and by participant, and the metadata was provided uncurated.

The germline V gene provides CDR1 SGHDT and CDR2 YYEEEE. Including the terminal cysteine and phenylalanine, the CDR3 comprises 13 residues. Just CDR3 DNA is preserved here, 39 bases in frame from base 1. After removal of 7 bases from V and 5 bases from J, the junction retains 6 bases not matched to a gene. The immunoSEQ Assay, a bias-controlled multiplex PCR, was used to amplify TCRbeta CDR3 regions from genomic DNA. Under the source paper's analysis protocol: Within the assay, amplification of reference gene primers was used to estimate how many nucleated cells each sample contained. Sequence reads were collapsed and filtered to measure the absolute abundance of every unique TCRbeta CDR3 rearrangement. For each sample, productive Simpson clonality was calculated as the square root of Simpson's diversity index over productive rearrangements. The clones in this table, taken by TCRdb from immuneACCESS, are in-frame only. Not every clone is retained; where verified, under half of the shortfall comes from an unresolved V gene, and the cause of the rest is unknown. That table supplies the V and J calls and clone size; D and trimming were determined from the DNA. The sample includes around 71,000 clones, with 85% observed a single time. Just over 5% of the sample belongs to the ten largest clones.

This clone was recorded only once. Its cognate antigen has yet to be identified. No per-base quality is available; no much larger clone lies one base away. Each collaborating institution followed its own protocols to collect whole blood in K2EDTA tubes. For TCRbeta analysis, collaborators shipped samples in one of three forms: frozen whole blood, isolated PBMCs, or DNA extracted from either of those sample types. The chain links TRBV5-6 with TRBJ2-3; TRBD1 lines up with 8 middle nucleotides. Sequenced input: peripheral blood. The TCR originated in an elderly man with acute or convalescent COVID-19. The nucleotide sequence is given as TGTGCCAGCGGTCAGGGGGCGCGAGATACGCAGTATTTT. This yields the protein CASGQGARDTQYF.